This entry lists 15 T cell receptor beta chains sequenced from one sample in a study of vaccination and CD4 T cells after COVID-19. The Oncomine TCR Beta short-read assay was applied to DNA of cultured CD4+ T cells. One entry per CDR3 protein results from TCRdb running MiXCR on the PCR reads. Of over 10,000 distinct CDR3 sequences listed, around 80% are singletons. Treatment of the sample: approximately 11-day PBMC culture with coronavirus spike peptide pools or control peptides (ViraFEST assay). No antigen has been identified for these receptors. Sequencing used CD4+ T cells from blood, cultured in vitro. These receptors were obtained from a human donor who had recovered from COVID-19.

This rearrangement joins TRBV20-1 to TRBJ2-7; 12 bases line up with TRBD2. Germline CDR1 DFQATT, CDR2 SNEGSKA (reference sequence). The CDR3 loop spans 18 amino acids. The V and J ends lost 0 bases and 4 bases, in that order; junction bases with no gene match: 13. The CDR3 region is CSARDPPSGRAVRYEQYF. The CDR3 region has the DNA TGCAGTGCTAGAGATCCGCCTAGCGGGAGGGCCGTTCGGTACGAGCAGTACTTC.

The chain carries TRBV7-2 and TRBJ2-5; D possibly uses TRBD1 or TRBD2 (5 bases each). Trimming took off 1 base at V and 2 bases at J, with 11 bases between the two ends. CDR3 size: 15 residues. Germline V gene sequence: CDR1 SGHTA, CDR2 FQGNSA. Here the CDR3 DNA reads TGTGCCAGCAGCTTAGGGGGGAAGGGGCAAGAGACCCAGTACTTC. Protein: CASSLGGKGQETQYF.

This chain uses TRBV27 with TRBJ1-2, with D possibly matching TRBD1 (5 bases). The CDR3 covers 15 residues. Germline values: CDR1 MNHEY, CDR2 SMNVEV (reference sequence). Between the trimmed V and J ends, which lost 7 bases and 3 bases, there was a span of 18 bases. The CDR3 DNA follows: TGTGCCAGCAAAAACTTGCAGGGAGGAGACTATGGCTACACCTTC. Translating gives CASKNLQGGDYGYTF.

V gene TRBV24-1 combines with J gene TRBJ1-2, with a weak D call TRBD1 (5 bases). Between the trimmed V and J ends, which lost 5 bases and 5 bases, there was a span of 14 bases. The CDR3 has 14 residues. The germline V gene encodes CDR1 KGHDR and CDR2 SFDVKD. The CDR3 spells CATSGLSGGYGYTF. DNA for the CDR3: TGTGCCACCAGTGGTCTGAGCGGGGGGTATGGCTACACCTTC.

CDR3 in amino acids: CATSDLSAGGRETQYF. CDR3 in DNA: TGTGCCACCAGTGATTTGTCGGCGGGAGGGAGGGAGACCCAGTACTTC. The chain uses TRBV24-1 and TRBJ2-5, with TRBD2 identical over 9 bases. The CDR3 consists of 16 residues. V was pared by 0 bases and J by 5 bases, with 6 bases of the junction left unmatched. Germline V gene sequence: CDR1 KGHDR, CDR2 SFDVKD.

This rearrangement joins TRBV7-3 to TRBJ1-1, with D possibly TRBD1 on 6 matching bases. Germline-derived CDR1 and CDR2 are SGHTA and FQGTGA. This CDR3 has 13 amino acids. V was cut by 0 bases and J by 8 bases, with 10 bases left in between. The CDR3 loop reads CASSLTPGQEAFF. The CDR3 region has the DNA TGTGCCAGCAGCTTAACCCCTGGACAGGAAGCTTTCTTT.

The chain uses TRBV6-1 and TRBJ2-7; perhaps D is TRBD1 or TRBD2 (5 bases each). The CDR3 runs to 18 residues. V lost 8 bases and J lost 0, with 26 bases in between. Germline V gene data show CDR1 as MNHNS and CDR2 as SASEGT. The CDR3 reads CASRWGRLGEKSSYEQYF. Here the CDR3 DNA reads TGTGCCAGCCGCTGGGGACGTTTAGGGGAAAAAAGCTCCTACGAGCAGTACTTC.

The CDR3 is CASSADRVTDTQYF. CDR3 sequence (DNA): TGTGCCAGCAGTGCGGACAGGGTCACAGATACGCAGTATTTT. The gene calls are TRBV27 and TRBJ2-3; TRBD1 matches 8 bases. Germline loops: CDR1 MNHEY, CDR2 SMNVEV (reference sequence). With 5 bases clipped from V and 2 bases from J, the junction kept 3 bases outside the gene matches. The CDR3 totals 14 residues.

The CDR3 here is CASSLGGANEKLFF. The CDR3 DNA follows: TGTGCCAGCAGCTTAGGAGGTGCTAATGAAAAACTGTTTTTT. J is TRBJ1-4 and V is TRBV7-2, with unresolved D. Germline loops: CDR1 SGHTA, CDR2 FQGNSA. The length of the CDR3 is 14 residues. V was pared by 1 base and J by 3 bases, with 6 bases between.

The CDR3 spells CASSSIAGGAGDEQFF. DNA for the CDR3: TGTGCCAGCAGTTCCATAGCGGGAGGGGCGGGGGATGAGCAGTTCTTC. The rearrangement links TRBV28 to TRBJ2-1, with 11 bases identical to TRBD2. This CDR3 is built from 16 residues. The V gene end was trimmed by 4 bases and the J gene end by 8 bases; junction bases not matched to a gene: 10. In germline, CDR1 is MDHEN, CDR2 SYDVKM.

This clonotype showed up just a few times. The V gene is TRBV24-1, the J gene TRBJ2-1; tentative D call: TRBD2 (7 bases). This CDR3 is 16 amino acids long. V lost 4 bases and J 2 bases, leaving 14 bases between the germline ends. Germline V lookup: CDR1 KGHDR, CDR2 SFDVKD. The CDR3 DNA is TGTGCCACCAGTGAAAAGGGGGGGGGAACCTACAATGAGCAGTTCTTC. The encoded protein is CATSEKGGGTYNEQFF.

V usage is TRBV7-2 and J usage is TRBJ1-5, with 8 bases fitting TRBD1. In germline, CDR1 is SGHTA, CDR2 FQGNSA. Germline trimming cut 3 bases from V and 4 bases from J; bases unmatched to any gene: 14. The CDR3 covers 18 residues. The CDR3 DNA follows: TGTGCCAGCAGCTTGTGGTTTGGAAGGACAGGGCGAAATCAGCCCCAGCATTTT. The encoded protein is CASSLWFGRTGRNQPQHF.

The CDR3 is CSATTGGQDEQFF. The CDR3 DNA sequence: TGCAGTGCGACGACGGGAGGTCAGGATGAGCAGTTCTTC. The chain links TRBV20-1 to TRBJ2-1, with 7 nucleotides matching TRBD2. Germline V CDR1 and CDR2: DFQATT, SNEGSKA (reference sequence). This CDR3 is 13 amino acids long. V shed 6 bases and J 8 bases; nucleotides not matched to a gene: 10.

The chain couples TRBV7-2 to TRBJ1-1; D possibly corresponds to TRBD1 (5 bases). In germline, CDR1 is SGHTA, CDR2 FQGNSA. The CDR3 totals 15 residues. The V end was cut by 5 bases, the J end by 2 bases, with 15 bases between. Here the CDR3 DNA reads TGTGCCAGCAGCGGGGGAGGGGTACCTAACACTGAAGCTTTCTTT. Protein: CASSGGGVPNTEAFF.

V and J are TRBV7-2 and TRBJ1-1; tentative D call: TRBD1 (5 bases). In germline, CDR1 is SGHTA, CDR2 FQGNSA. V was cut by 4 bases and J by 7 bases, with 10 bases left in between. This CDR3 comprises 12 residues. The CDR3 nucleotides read TGTGCCAGCAGCTCCCGGGGGAATGAAGCTTTCTTT. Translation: CASSSRGNEAFF.